This T cell receptor beta chain emerged from a study of response to subunit inactivated influenza vaccine listed by TCRdb under 2018. The study in broad terms: Deep quantitative profiling of the T cell receptor repertoire was used in the study to follow responses to a trivalent subunit inactivated influenza vaccine. The study at large found these results: It was suggested by the authors that each seasonal influenza vaccination may recruit only a limited number of new T cells.

As regards this clonotype: Its binding antigen is unknown. At one end, the junction sequence differs from germline, possibly due to a read error.

The method was RT-PCR. Sequencing relied on an Illumina HiSeq 2500. The public reads were run again by TCRdb, first through fastp at Q25 and then through MiXCR, and only productive beta chains were kept. Identical CDR3 proteins give one entry, which carries the most common genes and DNA. This sample is represented by roughly 710,000 distinct CDR3 sequences; approximately 15% of them were singletons. Together, the top ten hold 7.5% to 8% of the sample. From the cysteine up to the phenylalanine, the CDR3 has a length of 12 residues. The retained sequence is limited to the CDR3, 36 bases, with the frame set at the first base. The germline V gene specifies SGDLS as CDR1 and YYNGEE as CDR2.

The chain uses TRBV9 and TRBJ1-5; the D gene cannot be resolved reliably. Here the sequenced sample was PBMCs from blood, taken roughly 2 weeks before vaccination. The sequence was collected from a man aged 50 or older who received an inactivated influenza vaccine. Donor details come from another sample of the same person, matched by shared clones. The DNA is TGTGCCGGCAGCGGCGGGGAAGGGCCCCAGCATTTT. Its protein is CAGSGGEGPQHF.